The next 25 T cell receptor beta chains were all read from a single sample in a study of blood T cell repertoires in COVID-19. TCRdb's copy holds only in-frame clones and misses some; the assay was immunoSEQ multiplex PCR. The sample holds some 160,000 clones, about 77% seen once. Sequenced: peripheral blood. Receptor source: a man between 60 and 75 years old with acute or convalescent COVID-19.

This rearrangement joins TRBV5-1 to TRBJ2-1; 9 positions agree with TRBD2. Germline V lookup: CDR1 SGHRS, CDR2 YFSETQ. V dropped 2 bases and J dropped 6; count of bases not matched to a gene: 6. CDR3 size: 15 residues. CDR3 sequence: CASSFSGRDGNEQFF. The CDR3 coding sequence is TGCGCCAGCAGCTTTAGCGGGAGAGATGGCAATGAGCAGTTCTTC.

This chain joins TRBV9 and TRBJ2-1, with a weak D call TRBD2 (6 bases). The V end lost 0 bases, the J end lost 2 bases, and 12 bases lay between the germline ends. The CDR3 is 16 residues long. The germline CDR1 and CDR2 sequences are SGDLS and YYNGEE. CDR3 coding DNA: TGTGCCAGCAGCGTAGAACCAGCGGGCGCCTACAATGAGCAGTTCTTC. It specifies CASSVEPAGAYNEQFF.

This sequence joins TRBV3-1 (or the pseudogene TRBV3-2) and TRBJ2-1, with 10 bases fitting TRBD1. CDR3 length: 17 residues. V lost 0 bases to trimming and J lost 7 bases; unmatched junction nucleotides: 9. CDR1 LGHDT and CDR2 YNNKEL come from the germline V gene (reference sequence). The chain's CDR3 is CASSQDRRQGARNEQFF. The DNA of the CDR3 is TGTGCCAGCAGCCAAGATCGCCGACAGGGGGCGCGGAATGAGCAGTTCTTC.

V gene TRBV9 combines with J gene TRBJ1-1; D remains unclear. Germline CDR1 SGDLS, CDR2 YYNGEE. Trimming shortened V by 4 bases and J by 5 bases, and 18 bases separated the two germline ends. The CDR3 loop spans 15 amino acids. The CDR3 DNA reads as TGTGCCAGCAGCCCTTGGGGAGGGAGTACTACTGAAGCTTTCTTT. Amino acids: CASSPWGGSTTEAFF.

V usage is TRBV4-1 and J usage is TRBJ2-1; D is ambiguous. The germline V gene has CDR1 MGHRA and CDR2 YSYEKL. This CDR3 has 17 residues. V was pared by 1 base and J by 0 bases, with 13 bases between. CDR3 region: CASSQGLIRSSYNEQFF. Written as DNA, the CDR3 is TGCGCCAGCAGCCAAGGACTTATACGCAGCTCCTACAATGAGCAGTTCTTC.

The chain couples TRBV6-5 to TRBJ2-2, with 8 bases matching TRBD1. Per germline, CDR1 MNHEY and CDR2 SVGAGI. V lost 7 bases, J lost 5 bases, and 9 bases stayed unmatched. This CDR3 has 15 amino acids. CDR3 in amino acids: CASKIQGAGTGELFF. CDR3 sequence (DNA): TGTGCCAGCAAAATTCAGGGGGCAGGTACCGGGGAGCTGTTTTTT.

The rearrangement uses TRBV7-2 and TRBJ1-1; D is ambiguous. This CDR3 comprises 14 residues. The V and J ends lost 5 bases and 3 bases respectively, with 13 bases between them. CDR1 and CDR2 (germline): SGHTA, FQGNSA. CDR3 residues: CASSMTFLDTEAFF. DNA for the CDR3: TGTGCCAGCAGCATGACATTTTTGGACACTGAAGCTTTCTTT. Variable domain in full (rest from reference TRBV7-2 and TRBJ1-1): GAGVSQSPSNKVTEKGKDVELRCDPISGHTALYWYRQSLGQGLEFLIYFQGNSAPDKSGLPSDRFSAERTGGSVSTLTIQRTQQEDSAVYLCASSMTFLDTEAFFGQGTRLTVV.

This clone was seen more than once but under ten times. Other DNA variants within this sample encode the same CDR3. This rearrangement joins TRBV18 to TRBJ1-5, with 8 bases fitting TRBD1. The trim removed 3 bases at V and 2 bases at J, leaving 3 bases unmatched. Germline V gives CDR1 KGHSH, CDR2 LQKENI. CDR3 length equals 15 residues. The CDR3 protein is CASSPDRVGNQPQHF. CDR3 bases: TGTGCCAGCTCACCGGACAGGGTTGGCAATCAGCCCCAGCATTTT.

The V call is TRBV6-6, the J call TRBJ2-7, with D possibly matching TRBD1 (6 bases). The CDR3 has 13 amino acids. The V and J ends lost 4 bases and 2 bases respectively, with 9 bases between them. The germline V gene encodes CDR1 MNHNY and CDR2 SVGAGI (reference sequence). The CDR3 coding sequence is TGTGCCAGCAGTTCGGACAGTACCTACGAGCAGTACTTC. It encodes CASSSDSTYEQYF.

The table lists this clone with a few counts. The V gene is TRBV19, the J gene TRBJ2-2, with a possible D match to TRBD1 (6 bases). The CDR3 loop spans 15 amino acids. Trimming pared 6 bases from V and 2 bases from J, leaving 13 bases between. From germline, CDR1 is LNHDA and CDR2 SQIVND (reference sequence). The CDR3 DNA sequence: TGTGCCAGTAGACTCTCGGGACAAAACACCGGGGAGCTGTTTTTT. It codes for CASRLSGQNTGELFF.

The J gene is TRBJ2-7, the V gene TRBV7-9, with D maybe TRBD2 (6 bases). Trimming cost V 8 bases and J 2 bases, with 13 bases left between them. Germline-derived CDR1 and CDR2 are SEHNR and FQNEAQ (reference sequence). This CDR3 region has 13 residues. CDR3 protein: CASRGWEAYEQYF. The CDR3 DNA follows: TGTGCCAGCCGCGGATGGGAGGCCTACGAGCAGTACTTC. Combining the CDR3 with reference TRBV7-9 and TRBJ2-7 gives the whole variable domain DTGVSQNPRHKITKRGQNVTFRCDPISEHNRLYWYRQTLGQGPEFLTYFQNEAQLEKSRLLSDRFSAERPKGSFSTLEIQRTEQGDSAMYLCASRGWEAYEQYFGPGTRLTVT.

The chain combines TRBV4-1 with TRBJ2-1; 9 bases line up with TRBD1. CDR1 and CDR2 (germline): MGHRA, YSYEKL. The trim removed 0 bases at V and 7 bases at J, leaving 10 bases unmatched. There are 17 residues in the CDR3. The CDR3 reads CASSQDSATGGVNEQFF. The CDR3 DNA reads TGCGCCAGCAGCCAAGATTCGGCGACAGGGGGAGTAAATGAGCAGTTCTTC.

The genes are TRBV27 and TRBJ2-3; D gene unclear. CDR1 is MNHEY, CDR2 SMNVEV, per germline (reference sequence). The CDR3 length is 12 residues. Trimming stripped 6 bases from V and 4 bases from J, with 8 bases between. In DNA form, the CDR3 reads TGTGCCAGCAGAAACTTTCCAGATACGCAGTATTTT. Its translation: CASRNFPDTQYF.

The chain combines TRBV7-8 with TRBJ1-5; no definite D call. The CDR3 sequence is 13 residues long. CDR1 is SGHVS, CDR2 FQNEAQ, per germline. Deletions cut 5 bases from V and 3 bases from J, with 8 bases between. CDR3 DNA sequence: TGTGCCAGCAGCCCCACAACCAATCAGCCCCAGCATTTT. This gives the protein CASSPTTNQPQHF. The whole variable domain, remainder taken from reference TRBV7-8 and TRBJ1-5, is GAGVSQSPRYKVAKRGQDVALRCDPISGHVSLFWYQQALGQGPEFLTYFQNEAQLDKSGLPSDRFFAERPEGSVSTLKIQRTQQEDSAVYLCASSPTTNQPQHFGDGTRLSIL.

This chain links TRBV11-2 with TRBJ2-1; D not certain. The CDR3 length is 17 residues. Germline CDR1 reads SGHAT; CDR2 reads FQNNGV. V was shortened by 6 bases and J by 0 bases, with 18 bases between the two germline ends. CDR3 residues: CASRFDHTQSSYNEQFF. The CDR3 DNA is TGTGCCAGCAGGTTCGACCATACACAGAGCTCCTACAATGAGCAGTTCTTC. Using reference TRBV11-2 and TRBJ2-1 for the parts outside the CDR3, the full variable domain is EAGVAQSPRYKIIEKRQSVAFWCNPISGHATLYWYQQILGQGPKLLIQFQNNGVVDDSQLPKDRFSAERLKGVDSTLKIQPAKLEDSAVYLCASRFDHTQSSYNEQFFGPGTRLTVL.

This chain connects TRBV5-1 to TRBJ1-1, with TRBD1 as a possible D gene (5 bases). The CDR3 is 16 residues long. Germline CDR1 reads SGHRS; CDR2 reads YFSETQ. V was clipped by 2 bases and J by 4 bases, with 18 bases between them. The CDR3 DNA reads TGCGCCAGCAGCTTTGGCTTCGGGGGTAGTGGCACTGAAGCTTTCTTT. It translates to CASSFGFGGSGTEAFF.

This clone was counted between two and nine times. The chain is built from TRBV5-1 and TRBJ2-7; TRBD1 matches at 7 bases. The length of the CDR3 is 16 residues. Per germline, CDR1 SGHRS and CDR2 YFSETQ. J was trimmed by 5 bases and V by 4 bases; bases with no gene match: 15. The CDR3 protein is CASSPHKGAQAHEQYF. Here the CDR3 DNA reads TGCGCCAGCAGCCCTCACAAGGGGGCGCAGGCCCACGAGCAGTACTTC.

This clone was detected many times. The rearrangement uses TRBV7-9 and TRBJ1-5; D ambiguous. Trimming took off 5 bases at V and 4 bases at J, with 9 bases between the two ends. Germline values: CDR1 SEHNR, CDR2 FQNEAQ (reference sequence). This CDR3 is 13 amino acids long. The CDR3 coding sequence is TGTGCCAGCAGCCCGGGAGGAAATCAGCCCCAGCATTTT. It encodes CASSPGGNQPQHF.

The chain employs TRBV10-1 and TRBJ2-2, with a possible D match to TRBD2 (6 bases). This CDR3 has 14 residues. Germline values: CDR1 WNHNN, CDR2 SYGVQD (reference sequence). Trimming left V 3 bases short and J 6 bases short, with 11 bases between. In DNA form, the CDR3 reads TGCGCCAGCAGTGAACGACGGGAGTCCGGGGAGCTGTTTTTT. The encoded protein is CASSERRESGELFF.

The V call is TRBV7-2, the J call TRBJ2-7, with 11 bases fitting TRBD2. The CDR3 has 15 residues. The V segment lost 1 base and the J segment 5 bases; nucleotides outside the gene matches: 4. The germline V gene encodes CDR1 SGHTA and CDR2 FQGNSA. CDR3 loop: CASSLVSGRVDEQYF. CDR3 DNA: TGTGCCAGCAGCTTAGTTAGCGGGAGGGTGGACGAGCAGTACTTC.

There are a few counts of this clone. The genes are TRBV11-2 and TRBJ2-3; 10 positions match TRBD1. Germline CDR1 and CDR2: SGHAT and FQNNGV. J was trimmed by 5 bases and V by 5 bases; bases with no gene match: 1. The CDR3 runs to 13 residues. The CDR3 loop reads CASSRDRGDTQYF. The DNA for the CDR3 is TGTGCCAGCAGCAGGGACAGGGGAGATACGCAGTATTTT. Combining the CDR3 with reference TRBV11-2 and TRBJ2-3 gives the whole variable domain EAGVAQSPRYKIIEKRQSVAFWCNPISGHATLYWYQQILGQGPKLLIQFQNNGVVDDSQLPKDRFSAERLKGVDSTLKIQPAKLEDSAVYLCASSRDRGDTQYFGPGTRLTVL.

V usage is TRBV20-1 and J usage is TRBJ2-5; D possibly corresponds to TRBD2 (5 bases). V lost 6 bases, J lost 5 bases, and 10 bases lay in between. CDR3 length: 11 residues. Germline V gives CDR1 DFQATT, CDR2 SNEGSKA (reference sequence). CDR3 sequence reads: CSAGPGETQYF. DNA for the CDR3: TGCAGTGCCGGCCCGGGGGAGACCCAGTACTTC.

V gene TRBV11-2 combines with J gene TRBJ2-7; TRBD2 matches at 8 bases. CDR3 size: 14 residues. V lost 5 bases, J lost 0 bases, and 3 bases stayed unmatched. The germline CDR1 and CDR2 sequences are SGHAT and FQNNGV. The CDR3 reads CASSLSGISYEQYF. CDR3 sequence (DNA): TGTGCCAGCAGCCTTAGCGGGATCTCCTACGAGCAGTACTTC.

This chain uses TRBV6-2 or TRBV6-3 with TRBJ2-7; 8 bases agree with TRBD2. Looked up from germline, CDR1 is MNHEY and CDR2 is SVGEGT. V lost 6 bases to trimming and J lost 0 bases; unmatched junction nucleotides: 7. This CDR3 comprises 15 residues. For the CDR3, the DNA is TGTGCCAGCAGCTATAGCGGGACCAGCTCCTACGAGCAGTACTTC. It encodes CASSYSGTSSYEQYF.

The V call is TRBV3-1 (or the pseudogene TRBV3-2), the J call TRBJ1-1; D is possibly TRBD1 (6 bases). V was trimmed by 7 bases and J by 7 bases, leaving 16 bases between them. The CDR3 extends over 13 amino acids. Germline CDR1 LGHDT, CDR2 YNNKEL (reference sequence). The CDR3: CASTSQQGFEAFF. The CDR3 DNA is TGTGCCAGCACCTCTCAACAGGGCTTTGAAGCTTTCTTT.